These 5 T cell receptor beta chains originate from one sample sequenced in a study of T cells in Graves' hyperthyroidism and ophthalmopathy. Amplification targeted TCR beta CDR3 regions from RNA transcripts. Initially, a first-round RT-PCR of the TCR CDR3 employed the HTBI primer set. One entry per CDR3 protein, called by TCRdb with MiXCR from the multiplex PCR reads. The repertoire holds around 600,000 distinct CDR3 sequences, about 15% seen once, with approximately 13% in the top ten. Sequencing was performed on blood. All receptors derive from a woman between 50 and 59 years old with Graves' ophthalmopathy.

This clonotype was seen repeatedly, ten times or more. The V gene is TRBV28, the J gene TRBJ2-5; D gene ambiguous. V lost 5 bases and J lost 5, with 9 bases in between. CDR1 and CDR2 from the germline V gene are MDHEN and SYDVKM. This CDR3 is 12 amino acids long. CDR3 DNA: TGTGCCAGCAGTACCCTAGGGGAGACCCAGTACTTC. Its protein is CASSTLGETQYF. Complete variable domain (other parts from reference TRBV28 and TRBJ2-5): DVKVTQSSRYLVKRTGEKVFLECVQDMDHENMFWYRQDPGLGLRLIYFSYDVKMKEKGDIPEGYSVSREKKERFSLILESASTNQTSMYLCASSTLGETQYFGPGTRLLVL.

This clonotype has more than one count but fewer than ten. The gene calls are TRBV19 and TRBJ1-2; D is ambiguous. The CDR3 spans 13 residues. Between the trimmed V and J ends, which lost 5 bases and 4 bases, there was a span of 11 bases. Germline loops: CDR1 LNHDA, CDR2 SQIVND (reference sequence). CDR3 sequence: CASSRQTGYGYTF. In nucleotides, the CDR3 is TGTGCCAGTAGTCGTCAGACGGGCTATGGCTACACCTTC.

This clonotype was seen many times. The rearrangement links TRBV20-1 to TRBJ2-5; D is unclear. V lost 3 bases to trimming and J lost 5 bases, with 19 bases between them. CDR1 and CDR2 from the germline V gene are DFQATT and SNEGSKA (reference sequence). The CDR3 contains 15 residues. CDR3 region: CSASRPDNVGETQYF. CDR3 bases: TGCAGTGCTAGTAGGCCAGACAACGTGGGGGAGACCCAGTACTTC.

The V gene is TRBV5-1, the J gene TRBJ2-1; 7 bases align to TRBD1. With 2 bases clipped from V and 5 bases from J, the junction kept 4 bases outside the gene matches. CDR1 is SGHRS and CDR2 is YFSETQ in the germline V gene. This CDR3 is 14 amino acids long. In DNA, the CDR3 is TGCGCCAGCAGCTTTAGGGGGCCCAACAATGAGCAGTTCTTC. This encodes CASSFRGPNNEQFF.

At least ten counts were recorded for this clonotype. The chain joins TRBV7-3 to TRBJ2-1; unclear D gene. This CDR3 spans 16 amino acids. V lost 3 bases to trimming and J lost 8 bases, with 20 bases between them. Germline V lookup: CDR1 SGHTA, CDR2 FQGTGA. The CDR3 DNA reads TGTGCCAGCAGCTTTGGGCCCCTCGGTTCCACGGATGAGCAGTTCTTC. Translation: CASSFGPLGSTDEQFF.